This T cell receptor beta chain stems from a study of T cell clones after liver transplantation. Whole-study context: TCRbeta sequencing after a pre-transplant mixed lymphocyte reaction identified graft-donor-reactive clones, later tracked in post-transplant blood. HCV positivity affected three of eight recipients; the rest lacked autoimmune or viral indications. Subjects received no induction therapy and standard immunosuppression until randomization at 12-24 months post-transplant.

V trimming: 10 bases; J trimming: 8 bases; junction bases outside the gene matches: 11. From germline, CDR1 is MDHEN and CDR2 SYDVKM. The CDR3 covers 13 residues. Generated by immunoSEQ multiplex PCR, the TCRdb table keeps only in-frame clones and is missing some. The sample has some 120,000 clones, about nine tenths seen once. Unstimulated PBMCs were sorted into CD3+CD4+ and CD3+CD8+ populations. The V gene is TRBV28, the J gene TRBJ1-2; 9 nucleotides match TRBD1. The receptor was isolated from a human patient who received a liver transplant. Some of these T cells may belong to the graft donor. Specimen: CD4+ T cells from blood, collected 12 months after liver transplant. CDR3 bases: TGTGCCACCCCGGGACAGGGAGTTGGAGGCTACACCTTC. This gives the protein CATPGQGVGGYTF.